This T cell receptor beta chain appears in the sequencing data of a study of shared clonotypes between healthy human individuals. Concerning this clone itself: Its matching antigen is unknown.

Germline loops: CDR1 SGHDT, CDR2 YYEEEE. This CDR3 has 16 residues. Germline trimming cut 0 bases from V and 3 bases from J; bases unmatched to any gene: 9. Study observations and caveats: Among four donors, roughly 5% of naive CD4 clonotypes were found in common. Sampling involved blood alone; tissue repertoires likely differ.

Replicate PCRs from sorted subsets contained 200 ng DNA, which is some 29,000 T cell genomes. In the original workflow: Owing to the provision of junction-only sequences devoid of quality scores by immunoSEQ, filtering differed. Some clones are missing from TCRdb's copy, which holds only in-frame ones; the method was immunoSEQ multiplex PCR. V and J calls and clone size come straight from that table; D and trimming were deduced from the DNA. The repertoire consists of about 510,000 clones, with less than 96% occurring once and the leading ten covering about 0.064%. The sequencing sample was made of naive CD4+ T cells sorted from blood. Subset specified: CD45RA+ positively selected. The rearrangement uses TRBV5-6 and TRBJ2-7; 7 nucleotides line up with TRBD1. The receptor's source is a woman younger than 45 in good health. The CDR3 DNA sequence: TGTGCCAGCAGCTTGGCCAAGACAGGGCCGGACTACGAGCAGTACTTC. Its translation is CASSLAKTGPDYEQYF. The full variable domain, its missing parts supplied by reference TRBV5-6 and TRBJ2-7, is DAGVTQSPTHLIKTRGQQVTLRCSPKSGHDTVSWYQQALGQGPQFIFQYYEEEERQRGNFPDRFSGHQFPNYSSELNVNALLLGDSALYLCASSLAKTGPDYEQYFGPGTRLTVT.